The clone carrying this TCR beta chain was picked up a small number of times. Its target is unknown. The data originate from a study of cytomegalovirus exposure and HLA in healthy donors. About the study: A previous analysis identified 100 million or so unique TCR beta sequences derived from some 170 million T cells. Whole-study findings and limits: There were about 160 TCR beta chains listed as cytomegalovirus-associated. Near-uniform donor sequencing depth was presumed by presence/absence analyses.

Primers for the PCR totalled 60 Vbeta and 13 Jbeta. Sequencing was performed with immunoSEQ multiplex PCR; in TCRdb, only in-frame clones are kept and a portion is missing. The table lists fewer than 150,000 clones, around three quarters of them singletons. The sequencing input was PBMCs. The sequence came from a human donor in good health.

The CDR3 loop is CASSGGQSSYEQYF. The CDR3 DNA sequence: TGTGCCAGCAGCGGGGGACAGAGCTCCTACGAGCAGTACTTC. V is TRBV13 and J is TRBJ2-7; 7 bases are shared with TRBD1. The germline V gene has CDR1 PRHDT and CDR2 FYEKMQ (reference sequence). The CDR3 contains 14 residues. Unmatched junction bases numbered 4, after V lost 5 bases and J lost 0 bases.